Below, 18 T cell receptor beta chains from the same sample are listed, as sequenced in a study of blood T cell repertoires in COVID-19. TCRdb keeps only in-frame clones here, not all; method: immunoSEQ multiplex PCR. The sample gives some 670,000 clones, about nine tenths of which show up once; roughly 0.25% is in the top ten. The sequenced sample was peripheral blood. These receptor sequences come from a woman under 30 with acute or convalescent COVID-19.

The CDR3 DNA is TGTGCCAGCAGCTTAGGCGCAGGGGCAACCTACGAGCAGTACTTC. Protein: CASSLGAGATYEQYF. This chain links TRBV11-2 with TRBJ2-7; the D gene is possibly TRBD1 (6 bases). This CDR3 region has 15 residues. Germline V gene lookup returns CDR1 SGHAT and CDR2 FQNNGV. V was shortened by 1 base and J by 2 bases, with 12 bases between the two germline ends.

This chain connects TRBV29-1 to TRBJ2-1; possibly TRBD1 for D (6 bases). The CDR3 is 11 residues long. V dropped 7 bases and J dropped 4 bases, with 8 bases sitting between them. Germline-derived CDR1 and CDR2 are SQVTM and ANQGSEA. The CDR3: CSAGQYNEQFF. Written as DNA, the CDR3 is TGCAGCGCAGGACAGTACAATGAGCAGTTCTTC.

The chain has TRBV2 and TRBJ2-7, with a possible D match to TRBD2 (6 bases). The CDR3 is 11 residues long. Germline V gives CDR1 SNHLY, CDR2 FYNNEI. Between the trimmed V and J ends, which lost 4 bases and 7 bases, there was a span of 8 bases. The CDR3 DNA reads TGTGCCAGCAGTGTGGGGGGAGAGCAGTACTTC. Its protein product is CASSVGGEQYF.

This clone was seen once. The CDR3 is CSALTGFEAFF. The CDR3 DNA reads TGCAGCGCCCTAACAGGGTTCGAAGCTTTCTTT. V gene TRBV29-1 combines with J gene TRBJ1-1; D perhaps matches TRBD1 (6 bases). The CDR3 sequence is 11 residues long. Trimming removed 7 bases from V and 8 bases from J, with 14 bases in between. CDR1 and CDR2 (germline): SQVTM, ANQGSEA.

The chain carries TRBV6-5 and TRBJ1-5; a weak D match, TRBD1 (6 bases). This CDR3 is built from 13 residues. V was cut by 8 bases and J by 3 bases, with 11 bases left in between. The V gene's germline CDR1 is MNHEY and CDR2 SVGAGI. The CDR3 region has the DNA TGTGCCAGCCTACAGGGCCTCAATCAGCCCCAGCATTTT. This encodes CASLQGLNQPQHF.

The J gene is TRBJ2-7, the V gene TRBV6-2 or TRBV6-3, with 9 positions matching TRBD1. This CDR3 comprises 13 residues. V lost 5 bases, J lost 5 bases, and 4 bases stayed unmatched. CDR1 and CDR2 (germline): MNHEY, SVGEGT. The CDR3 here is CASSGTGTHEQYF. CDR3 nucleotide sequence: TGTGCCAGCAGTGGGACAGGGACCCACGAGCAGTACTTC.

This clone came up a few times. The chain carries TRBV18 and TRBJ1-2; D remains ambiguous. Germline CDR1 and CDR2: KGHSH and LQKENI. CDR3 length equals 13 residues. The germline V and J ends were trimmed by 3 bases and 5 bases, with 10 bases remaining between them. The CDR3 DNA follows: TGTGCCAGCTCACCTACCGAACGGTATGGCTACACCTTC. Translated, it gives CASSPTERYGYTF.

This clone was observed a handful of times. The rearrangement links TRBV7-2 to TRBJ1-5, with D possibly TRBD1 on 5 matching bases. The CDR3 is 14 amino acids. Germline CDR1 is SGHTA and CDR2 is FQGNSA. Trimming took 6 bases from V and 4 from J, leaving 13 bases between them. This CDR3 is CASSSERQNQPQHF. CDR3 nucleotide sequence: TGTGCCAGCAGTTCCGAAAGACAGAATCAGCCCCAGCATTTT. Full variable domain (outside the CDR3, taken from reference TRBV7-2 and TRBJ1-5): GAGVSQSPSNKVTEKGKDVELRCDPISGHTALYWYRQSLGQGLEFLIYFQGNSAPDKSGLPSDRFSAERTGGSVSTLTIQRTQQEDSAVYLCASSSERQNQPQHFGDGTRLSIL.

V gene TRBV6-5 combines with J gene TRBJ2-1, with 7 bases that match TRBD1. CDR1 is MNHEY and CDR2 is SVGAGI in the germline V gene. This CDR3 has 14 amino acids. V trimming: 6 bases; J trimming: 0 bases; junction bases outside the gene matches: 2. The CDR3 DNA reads TGTGCCAGCAGGACAGGGATCTCCTACAATGAGCAGTTCTTC. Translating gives CASRTGISYNEQFF.

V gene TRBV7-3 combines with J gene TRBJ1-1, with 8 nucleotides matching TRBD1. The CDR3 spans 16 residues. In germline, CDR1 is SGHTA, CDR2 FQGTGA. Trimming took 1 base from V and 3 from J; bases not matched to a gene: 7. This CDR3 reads CASSLNRQGAYTEAFF. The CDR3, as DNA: TGTGCCAGCAGCTTAAATCGGCAGGGGGCTTACACTGAAGCTTTCTTT.

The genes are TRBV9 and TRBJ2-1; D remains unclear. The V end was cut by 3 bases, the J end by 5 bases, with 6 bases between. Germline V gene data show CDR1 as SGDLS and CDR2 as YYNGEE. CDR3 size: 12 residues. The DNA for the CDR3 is TGTGCCAGCAGCGCCTCTCACAATGAGCAGTTCTTC. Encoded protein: CASSASHNEQFF. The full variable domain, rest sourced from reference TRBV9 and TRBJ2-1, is DSGVTQTPKHLITATGQRVTLRCSPRSGDLSVYWYQQSLDQGLQFLIQYYNGEERAKGNILERFSAQQFPDLHSELNLSSLELGDSALYFCASSASHNEQFFGPGTRLTVL.

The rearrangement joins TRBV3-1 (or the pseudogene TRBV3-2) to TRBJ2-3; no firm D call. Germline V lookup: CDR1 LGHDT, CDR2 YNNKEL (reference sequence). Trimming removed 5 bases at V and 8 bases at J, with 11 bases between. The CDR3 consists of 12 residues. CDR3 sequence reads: CASSSRSGTQYF. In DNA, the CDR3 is TGTGCCAGCAGCTCTAGATCGGGTACGCAGTATTTT.

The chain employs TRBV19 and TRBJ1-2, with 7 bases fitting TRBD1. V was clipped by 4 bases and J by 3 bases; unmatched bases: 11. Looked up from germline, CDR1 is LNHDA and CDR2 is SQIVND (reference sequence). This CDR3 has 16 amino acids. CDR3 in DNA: TGTGCCAGTAGTAAGGGGACAGCAGAAGGATACTATGGCTACACCTTC. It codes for CASSKGTAEGYYGYTF.

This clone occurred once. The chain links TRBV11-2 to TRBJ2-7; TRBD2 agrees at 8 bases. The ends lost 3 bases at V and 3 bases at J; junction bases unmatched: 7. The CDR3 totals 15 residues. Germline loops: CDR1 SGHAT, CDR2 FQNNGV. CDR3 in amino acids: CASSFGLAGDYEQYF. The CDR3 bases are TGTGCCAGCAGCTTTGGCCTAGCGGGTGACTACGAGCAGTACTTC.

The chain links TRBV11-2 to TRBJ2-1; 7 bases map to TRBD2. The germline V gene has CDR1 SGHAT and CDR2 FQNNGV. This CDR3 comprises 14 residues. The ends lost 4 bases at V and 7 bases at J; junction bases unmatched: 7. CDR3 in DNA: TGTGCCAGCAGCTCCCAGACTAGCTATAATGAGCAGTTCTTC. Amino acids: CASSSQTSYNEQFF.

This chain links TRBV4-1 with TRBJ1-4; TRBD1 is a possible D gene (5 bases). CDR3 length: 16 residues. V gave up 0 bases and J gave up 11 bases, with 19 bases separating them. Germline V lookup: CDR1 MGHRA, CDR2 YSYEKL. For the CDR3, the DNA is TGCGCCAGCAGCCAAGAACCCCACCCCCAGGGTCTCAAACTGTTTTTT. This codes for CASSQEPHPQGLKLFF.

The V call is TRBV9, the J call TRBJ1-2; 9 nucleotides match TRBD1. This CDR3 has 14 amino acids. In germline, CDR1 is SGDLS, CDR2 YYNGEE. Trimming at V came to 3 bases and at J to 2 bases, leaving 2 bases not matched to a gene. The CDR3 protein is CASSATGGNYGYTF. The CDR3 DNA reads TGTGCCAGCAGCGCCACAGGGGGCAACTATGGCTACACCTTC.

CDR3: CASRATGYSGNTIYF. The CDR3, as DNA: TGTGCCAGCAGGGCTACAGGATACTCTGGAAACACCATATATTTT. J is TRBJ1-3 and V is TRBV25-1; a weak D match, TRBD1 (5 bases). The CDR3 runs 15 residues. Looked up from germline, CDR1 is MGHDK and CDR2 is SYGVNS. Trimming shortened V by 6 bases and J by 0 bases, and 12 bases separated the two germline ends.